Following are 31 T cell receptor beta chains from one sample sequenced in a study of shared clonotypes between healthy human individuals. Clones were sequenced by immunoSEQ multiplex PCR, and TCRdb holds only the in-frame ones, with some missing. The data hold roughly 2 million clones, with just under 95% observed a single time. CD45RO-negative, CCR7-positively selected cells formed the naive CD8 fraction, excluding terminally differentiated effector memory CD45RA+ cells. Sequencing was carried out using naive CD8+ T cells sorted from blood. These receptors all stem from a man younger than 35 in good health.

The gene calls are TRBV9 and TRBJ2-1; D may match TRBD1 or TRBD2 (5 bases each). The CDR3 contains 17 residues. V dropped 0 bases and J dropped 2 bases, with 15 bases sitting between them. Germline assignment: CDR1 SGDLS and CDR2 YYNGEE. CDR3 region: CASSVGITEGPYNEQFF. CDR3 in DNA: TGTGCCAGCAGCGTAGGAATCACTGAGGGGCCCTACAATGAGCAGTTCTTC.

Comments on this clone: The same CDR3 also results from other DNA sequences found in this sample. The V gene is TRBV2, the J gene TRBJ2-2; unclear D gene. The CDR3 consists of 14 residues. V lost 3 bases, J lost 1 base, and 6 bases lay in between. Germline lookup yields CDR1 SNHLY and CDR2 FYNNEI. CDR3 loop: CASSETENTGELFF. Written as DNA, the CDR3 is TGTGCCAGCAGTGAGACGGAGAACACCGGGGAGCTGTTTTTT.

The chain uses TRBV11-2 and TRBJ2-3; the D gene is possibly TRBD2 (6 bases). The CDR3 sequence is 15 residues long. Germline-derived CDR1 and CDR2 are SGHAT and FQNNGV. V was shortened by 1 base and J by 2 bases, with 10 bases between the two germline ends. The chain's CDR3 is CASSLGRRDTDTQYF. The CDR3 DNA follows: TGTGCCAGCAGCTTAGGGCGGAGGGACACAGATACGCAGTATTTT.

The V gene is TRBV29-1, the J gene TRBJ1-1; TRBD1 aligns across 7 bases. This CDR3 region has 14 residues. Germline V gene sequence: CDR1 SQVTM, CDR2 ANQGSEA. V was pared by 8 bases and J by 0 bases, with 9 bases of the junction left unmatched. The CDR3 DNA reads TGCAGCTATAGGACAGGAGGAATGAACACTGAAGCTTTCTTT. Its translation: CSYRTGGMNTEAFF.

This clone was detected once. The rearrangement joins TRBV9 to TRBJ2-5; TRBD1 might be the D (6 bases). Trimming cost V 4 bases and J 5 bases, with 12 bases left between them. The CDR3 runs to 13 residues. Germline V gene lookup returns CDR1 SGDLS and CDR2 YYNGEE. The CDR3 bases are TGTGCCAGCAGCCCAATGACAGGCGAGACCCAGTACTTC. Translated, it gives CASSPMTGETQYF.

The rearrangement links TRBV5-6 to TRBJ2-3, with 7 bases lining up with TRBD2. CDR1 SGHDT and CDR2 YYEEEE come from the germline V gene. The trim removed 1 base at V and 2 bases at J, leaving 7 bases unmatched. The CDR3 has 16 residues. The chain's CDR3 is CASSLYAGVITDTQYF. CDR3 nucleotide sequence: TGTGCCAGCAGCTTGTACGCGGGAGTAATCACAGATACGCAGTATTTT.

V and J are TRBV6-1 and TRBJ2-7, with 9 bases that match TRBD2. The CDR3 consists of 16 residues. Germline CDR1 is MNHNS and CDR2 is SASEGT. V lost 3 bases to trimming and J lost 4 bases; unmatched junction nucleotides: 10. CDR3 coding DNA: TGTGCCAGCAGTGAGGCGACTAGCGGAGAAGAGTACGAGCAGTACTTC. This translates into CASSEATSGEEYEQYF.

The rearrangement joins TRBV4-3 to TRBJ2-1; D may be TRBD2 (6 bases). Germline V gene data show CDR1 as LGHNA and CDR2 as YSLEER. Trimming stripped 0 bases from V and 3 bases from J, with 9 bases between. The CDR3 is 15 amino acids. CDR3 region: CASSQEGGDYNEQFF. The CDR3 coding sequence is TGCGCCAGCAGCCAAGAAGGCGGGGACTACAATGAGCAGTTCTTC.

The rearrangement uses TRBV4-1 and TRBJ2-7, with 10 bases identical to TRBD2. The CDR3 totals 16 residues. Unmatched junction bases numbered 6, after V lost 0 bases and J lost 4 bases. Looked up from germline, CDR1 is MGHRA and CDR2 is YSYEKL. In nucleotides, the CDR3 is TGCGCCAGCAGCCAAGATGGACTAGCGGCCTCTTACGAGCAGTACTTC. It is translated as CASSQDGLAASYEQYF.

The rearrangement links TRBV14 to TRBJ2-1; D ambiguous. Trimming shortened V by 2 bases and J by 3 bases, and 5 bases separated the two germline ends. Germline lookup yields CDR1 SGHDN and CDR2 FVKESK. The CDR3 covers 13 residues. This chain's CDR3 is CASSQHSYNEQFF. In nucleotides, the CDR3 is TGTGCCAGCAGCCAACACAGCTACAATGAGCAGTTCTTC. The full variable domain, its missing parts supplied by reference TRBV14 and TRBJ2-1, is EAGVTQFPSHSVIEKGQTVTLRCDPISGHDNLYWYRRVMGKEIKFLLHFVKESKQDESGMPNNRFLAERTGGTYSTLKVQPAELEDSGVYFCASSQHSYNEQFFGPGTRLTVL.

The chain has TRBV27 and TRBJ1-5; D unresolved. Trimming took off 5 bases at V and 6 bases at J, with 17 bases between the two ends. This CDR3 comprises 15 residues. Germline V gene sequence: CDR1 MNHEY, CDR2 SMNVEV (reference sequence). The CDR3 spells CASSPTPFFPQPQHF. CDR3 coding DNA: TGTGCCAGCAGTCCGACACCCTTCTTTCCTCAGCCCCAGCATTTT.

The chain has TRBV28 and TRBJ2-7; perhaps TRBD1 as D (6 bases). Germline CDR1 and CDR2: MDHEN and SYDVKM. V gave up 1 base and J gave up 3 bases, with 13 bases separating them. The CDR3 is made up of 15 amino acids. The DNA of the CDR3 is TGTGCCAGCAGTTTATACGGGACACGACGCTACGAGCAGTACTTC. It translates to CASSLYGTRRYEQYF.

This clone appeared a single time. This chain connects TRBV5-1 to TRBJ2-2; the D is unclear. Germline V gives CDR1 SGHRS, CDR2 YFSETQ. CDR3 length: 15 amino acids. Trimming pared 0 bases from V and 5 bases from J, leaving 11 bases between. The CDR3 bases are TGCGCCAGCAGCTTGGTGGCGGCCGTGACCGGGGAGCTGTTTTTT. Its protein product is CASSLVAAVTGELFF.

The gene calls are TRBV5-1 and TRBJ1-2, with a weak D call TRBD1 (6 bases). Germline values: CDR1 SGHRS, CDR2 YFSETQ. V lost 5 bases to trimming and J lost 4 bases, with 12 bases between them. The CDR3 has 13 amino acids. The CDR3 region has the DNA TGCGCCAGCAGTAAAGACAGGACCTATGGCTACACCTTC. Protein sequence: CASSKDRTYGYTF.

This clone appeared a few times. This rearrangement joins TRBV20-1 to TRBJ2-7, with 8 bases identical to TRBD1. Trimming cost V 5 bases and J 6 bases; bases outside gene matches: 3. The CDR3 runs to 11 residues. Per germline, CDR1 DFQATT and CDR2 SNEGSKA (reference sequence). CDR3: CSAEDRAEQYF. Here the CDR3 DNA reads TGCAGTGCTGAGGACAGGGCCGAGCAGTACTTC.

Turning to this clone: Other DNA sequences from this sample encode an identical CDR3 as well. The genes are TRBV9 and TRBJ2-5; the D is unclear. CDR3 size: 12 residues. The V gene's germline CDR1 is SGDLS and CDR2 YYNGEE. V was cut by 0 bases and J by 2 bases, with 2 bases left in between. The CDR3 DNA follows: TGTGCCAGCAGCGTAGGTCAAGAGACCCAGTACTTC. It encodes CASSVGQETQYF.

The J gene is TRBJ1-1, the V gene TRBV28; no firm D call. The germline V gene encodes CDR1 MDHEN and CDR2 SYDVKM. The CDR3 is made up of 14 amino acids. V gave up 1 base and J gave up 1 base, with 7 bases separating them. In nucleotides, the CDR3 is TGTGCCAGCAGTTTATTATTAAAGAACACTGAAGCTTTCTTT. Its protein product is CASSLLLKNTEAFF.

This clone showed up just once. Other DNA sequences within the sample encode an identical CDR3. The V call is TRBV19, the J call TRBJ2-7, with TRBD1 matching over 8 bases. The CDR3 is 15 residues long. V lost 3 bases to trimming and J lost 0 bases; unmatched junction nucleotides: 4. Germline lookup yields CDR1 LNHDA and CDR2 SQIVND (reference sequence). As DNA, the CDR3 is TGTGCCAGTAGTATCGGGACAGGCAGCTCCTACGAGCAGTACTTC. Translation: CASSIGTGSSYEQYF.

A word on this clone: Other DNA sequences of this sample code for an identical CDR3. The chain recombines TRBV19 with TRBJ2-7, with D possibly being TRBD2 (5 bases). Germline V lookup: CDR1 LNHDA, CDR2 SQIVND (reference sequence). The CDR3 length is 13 residues. The V end was cut by 5 bases, the J end by 0 bases, with 8 bases between. The CDR3 loop is CASSFGLSYEQYF. The CDR3 DNA reads TGTGCCAGTAGTTTTGGACTCTCCTACGAGCAGTACTTC.

The chain couples TRBV28 to TRBJ2-2; TRBD1 matches 8 bases. The trim removed 3 bases at V and 4 bases at J, leaving 4 bases unmatched. Germline loops: CDR1 MDHEN, CDR2 SYDVKM. There are 15 residues in the CDR3. CDR3 nucleotides: TGTGCCAGCAGTTTTCAGGGGGCGCCCACCGGGGAGCTGTTTTTT. Its translation is CASSFQGAPTGELFF. The full variable domain, completed using reference TRBV28 and TRBJ2-2, is DVKVTQSSRYLVKRTGEKVFLECVQDMDHENMFWYRQDPGLGLRLIYFSYDVKMKEKGDIPEGYSVSREKKERFSLILESASTNQTSMYLCASSFQGAPTGELFFGEGSRLTVL.

The chain employs TRBV7-9 and TRBJ2-7, with 8 bases lining up with TRBD1. J lost 2 bases, V lost 8 bases, and 2 bases had no gene match. Per germline, CDR1 SEHNR and CDR2 FQNEAQ (reference sequence). The CDR3 has 12 amino acids. DNA of the CDR3: TGTGCCAGCGCACAGGGGGCCTACGAGCAGTACTTC. Its translation is CASAQGAYEQYF. Full variable domain (rest looked up from reference TRBV7-9 and TRBJ2-7): DTGVSQNPRHKITKRGQNVTFRCDPISEHNRLYWYRQTLGQGPEFLTYFQNEAQLEKSRLLSDRFSAERPKGSFSTLEIQRTEQGDSAMYLCASAQGAYEQYFGPGTRLTVT.

The rearrangement joins TRBV5-6 to TRBJ2-7; 7 nucleotides align to TRBD1. The V gene's germline CDR1 is SGHDT and CDR2 YYEEEE. This CDR3 is built from 14 residues. J gave up 5 bases and V 3 bases, and 8 bases lay outside the gene matches. Here the CDR3 DNA reads TGTGCCAGCAGCTACACTGACAGGGACCACGAGCAGTACTTC. Translation: CASSYTDRDHEQYF. The full variable domain, its missing parts supplied by reference TRBV5-6 and TRBJ2-7, is DAGVTQSPTHLIKTRGQQVTLRCSPKSGHDTVSWYQQALGQGPQFIFQYYEEEERQRGNFPDRFSGHQFPNYSSELNVNALLLGDSALYLCASSYTDRDHEQYFGPGTRLTVT.

This clone was detected a few times. This chain links TRBV10-2 with TRBJ2-7; tentative D call: TRBD1 (6 bases). Germline V gives CDR1 WSHSY, CDR2 SAAADI. This CDR3 has 13 residues. V was cut by 5 bases and J by 2 bases, with 10 bases left in between. CDR3 nucleotides: TGCGCCAGCAGTCTCGACAGGCCCTACGAGCAGTACTTC. Its translation is CASSLDRPYEQYF.

This chain's CDR3 is CASSVTGSDEQYF. DNA for the CDR3: TGTGCCAGCAGCGTGACGGGATCAGACGAGCAGTACTTC. This chain joins TRBV9 and TRBJ2-7; D is possibly TRBD2 (5 bases). Germline values: CDR1 SGDLS, CDR2 YYNGEE. Trimming took 2 bases from V and 5 from J, leaving 11 bases between them. The CDR3 is 13 amino acids.

This clone was counted a single time. This chain joins TRBV5-5 and TRBJ1-2, with 12 bases matching TRBD1. V was pared by 4 bases and J by 4 bases, with 8 bases of the junction left unmatched. Germline CDR1 SGHKS, CDR2 YYEKEE (reference sequence). This CDR3 has 16 amino acids. CDR3 in amino acids: CASSPLKGQGAYGYTF. CDR3 DNA: TGTGCCAGCAGCCCCCTTAAGGGACAGGGGGCCTATGGCTACACCTTC.

This chain links TRBV28 with TRBJ2-7; TRBD2 aligns across 8 bases. Germline V lookup: CDR1 MDHEN, CDR2 SYDVKM. The CDR3 totals 16 residues. V lost 6 bases to trimming and J lost 3 bases; unmatched junction nucleotides: 13. In DNA form, the CDR3 reads TGTGCCAGCAGCTGGCGTCCTACCGGGAGGGGCTACGAGCAGTACTTC. This encodes CASSWRPTGRGYEQYF.

The CDR3 sequence is CASSLGIGYEQYF. The CDR3 DNA is TGTGCCAGCAGCTTAGGAATCGGATACGAGCAGTACTTC. The chain uses TRBV7-2 and TRBJ2-7; D gene unclear. CDR3 size: 13 residues. V dropped 1 base and J dropped 4 bases, with 8 bases sitting between them. The germline V gene has CDR1 SGHTA and CDR2 FQGNSA.

This chain links TRBV29-1 with TRBJ2-2; D not certain. The germline CDR1 and CDR2 sequences are SQVTM and ANQGSEA. Deletions cut 7 bases from V and 2 bases from J, with 8 bases between. This CDR3 is 12 amino acids long. Written as DNA, the CDR3 is TGCAGCGCCTATGGTAACACCGGGGAGCTGTTTTTT. This translates into CSAYGNTGELFF.

The chain recombines TRBV29-1 with TRBJ2-2; D remains ambiguous. Trimming stripped 1 base from V and 2 bases from J, with 11 bases between. This CDR3 spans 15 amino acids. CDR1 and CDR2 (germline): SQVTM, ANQGSEA. The CDR3 DNA reads as TGCAGCGTTGAAGGGCCCCTCCGAAACACCGGGGAGCTGTTTTTT. Protein sequence: CSVEGPLRNTGELFF.

With respect to this clone: This same CDR3 is encoded by further DNA sequences in the sample. V is TRBV2 and J is TRBJ2-2, with D unclear. Trimming took off 4 bases at V and 0 bases at J, with 6 bases between the two ends. Germline V CDR1 and CDR2: SNHLY, FYNNEI. This CDR3 spans 14 amino acids. CDR3: CASSVGPNTGELFF. CDR3 DNA sequence: TGTGCCAGCAGTGTAGGACCGAACACCGGGGAGCTGTTTTTT.

This chain joins TRBV6-1 and TRBJ2-1; perhaps TRBD2 as D (5 bases). Trimming cost V 3 bases and J 9 bases, with 21 bases left between them. The CDR3 sequence is 16 residues long. The V gene's germline CDR1 is MNHNS and CDR2 SASEGT. The CDR3 reads CASSDQEGKRRGEQFF. Written as DNA, the CDR3 is TGTGCCAGCAGTGACCAAGAGGGAAAACGGCGCGGTGAGCAGTTCTTC.